A single sample gave rise to the 20 T cell receptor beta chains below, sequenced in a study of control samples from healthy donors and cancer patients. Generated by immunoSEQ multiplex PCR, the TCRdb table keeps only in-frame clones and is missing some. This sample yields under 150,000 clones, of which roughly 94% are seen a single time; about 3.6% belongs to the top ten. The sequenced sample was blood. The receptors here all came from a man aged 30-40 years in good health.

The gene calls are TRBV6-2 or TRBV6-3 and TRBJ2-2, with a possible D match to TRBD1 (5 bases). Per germline, CDR1 MNHEY and CDR2 SVGEGT. This CDR3 has 16 residues. Deletions cut 2 bases from V and 0 bases from J, with 10 bases between. This CDR3 reads CASSYPGRANTGELFF. The CDR3 DNA sequence: TGTGCCAGCAGTTACCCGGGCAGGGCGAACACCGGGGAGCTGTTTTTT.

With respect to this clone: The same CDR3 also results from other DNA sequences found in this sample. In DNA, the CDR3 is TGTGCCAGCAGCTTCGGGGTCTCCTACGAGCAGTACTTC. The encoded protein is CASSFGVSYEQYF. The gene calls are TRBV5-5 and TRBJ2-7; perhaps TRBD2 as D (5 bases). This CDR3 contains 13 residues. The germline gives CDR1 SGHKS, CDR2 YYEKEE (reference sequence). V was shortened by 2 bases and J by 0 bases, with 6 bases between the two germline ends.

V is TRBV21-1 and J is TRBJ1-5. TRBV21-1 is a pseudogene. CDR3 length: 9 residues. CDR3 sequence reads: CARDQPQHF. CDR3 in DNA: TGTGCCAGAGATCAGCCCCAGCATTTT.

The chain has TRBV4-3 and TRBJ2-1; TRBD2 matches 12 bases. CDR1 is LGHNA, CDR2 YSLEER, per germline. V lost 8 bases and J lost 4; bases outside the gene matches: 9. The CDR3 extends over 16 amino acids. The CDR3 nucleotides read TGCGCCAGCTCCCCGCCCGGACTAGCGGGGTACAATGAGCAGTTCTTC. Translating it yields CASSPPGLAGYNEQFF.

V and J are TRBV5-1 and TRBJ2-7; 10 bases map to TRBD1. CDR1 is SGHRS and CDR2 is YFSETQ in the germline V gene. V trimming: 4 bases; J trimming: 0 bases; junction bases outside the gene matches: 4. The CDR3 length is 15 residues. The CDR3 DNA sequence: TGCGCCAGCAGCGGGGGACAGGGGCACTCCTACGAGCAGTACTTC. It yields the protein CASSGGQGHSYEQYF.

This chain connects TRBV9 to TRBJ2-5, with a tentative D call TRBD1 (6 bases). The CDR3 loop spans 14 amino acids. The V gene's germline CDR1 is SGDLS and CDR2 YYNGEE. With 3 bases removed from V and 5 bases from J, the gap between germline ends came to 14 bases. In DNA, the CDR3 is TGTGCCAGCAGCGCCAAGATAAGGGGGGAGACCCAGTACTTC. Translating it yields CASSAKIRGETQYF.

This clone has just a few counts. This chain uses TRBV4-1 with TRBJ2-3; TRBD2 matches at 8 bases. V lost 1 base to trimming and J lost 1 base; unmatched junction nucleotides: 10. Per the germline V gene, CDR1 is MGHRA and CDR2 is YSYEKL. CDR3 length: 18 amino acids. CDR3 coding DNA: TGCGCCAGCAGCCAAGGGGGCTTAAGCGGGGGCCGCACAGATACGCAGTATTTT. Protein: CASSQGGLSGGRTDTQYF.

The chain is built from TRBV20-1 and TRBJ1-1; D possibly corresponds to TRBD1 (6 bases). Per germline, CDR1 DFQATT and CDR2 SNEGSKA (reference sequence). The CDR3 runs 10 residues. V dropped 6 bases and J dropped 7 bases, with 9 bases sitting between them. The CDR3 coding sequence is TGCAGTGCAATGGACAGTGAAGCTTTCTTT. Protein product: CSAMDSEAFF.

CDR3 DNA sequence: TGCGCCAGCAGCCTCGGGGGGATCACCTACGAGCAGTACTTC. Its translation is CASSLGGITYEQYF. The V and J genes are TRBV5-1 and TRBJ2-7; 7 bases agree with TRBD2. Germline trimming cut 4 bases from V and 2 bases from J; bases unmatched to any gene: 6. The length of the CDR3 is 14 residues. Per the germline V gene, CDR1 is SGHRS and CDR2 is YFSETQ.

The rearrangement links TRBV4-1 to TRBJ2-2; TRBD2 is a possible D gene (5 bases). The CDR3 is 16 residues long. Germline V gene sequence: CDR1 MGHRA, CDR2 YSYEKL. Trimming pared 1 base from V and 6 bases from J, leaving 15 bases between. This CDR3 reads CASSQVPLAPAGELFF. CDR3 in DNA: TGCGCCAGCAGCCAAGTTCCCCTAGCCCCGGCCGGGGAGCTGTTTTTT.

J is TRBJ1-5 and V is TRBV30; D is ambiguous. CDR1 GTSNPN and CDR2 SVGIG come from the germline V gene (reference sequence). The CDR3 is 15 residues long. Deletions cut 0 bases from V and 4 bases from J, with 13 bases between. The CDR3 sequence: CAWSVRGVGNQPQHF. CDR3 in DNA: TGTGCCTGGAGTGTACGTGGGGTAGGGAATCAGCCCCAGCATTTT.

V and J are TRBV6-4 and TRBJ2-1; TRBD1 aligns across 9 bases. The germline V gene encodes CDR1 MRHNA and CDR2 SNTAGT. The ends lost 5 bases at V and 6 bases at J; junction bases unmatched: 8. CDR3 length: 15 residues. The CDR3 DNA reads TGTGCCAGCAGTTTGAGGACAGGGGCCGGCAATGAGCAGTTCTTC. The encoded protein is CASSLRTGAGNEQFF.

The V gene is TRBV5-4, the J gene TRBJ2-3; TRBD2 might be the D (5 bases). CDR1 SGHNT and CDR2 YYREEE come from the germline V gene (reference sequence). This CDR3 is 14 amino acids long. V was trimmed by 3 bases and J by 9 bases, leaving 17 bases between them. For the CDR3, the DNA is TGTGCCAGCAGCTCACCGAGGACTGTCGACACGCAGTATTTT. Amino acids: CASSSPRTVDTQYF. Looking up the rest from reference TRBV5-4 and TRBJ2-3 gives the full variable domain: ETGVTQSPTHLIKTRGQQVTLRCSSQSGHNTVSWYQQALGQGPQFIFQYYREEENGRGNFPPRFSGLQFPNYSSELNVNALELDDSALYLCASSSPRTVDTQYFGPGTRLTVL.

This chain joins TRBV19 and TRBJ2-1; no clear D gene. CDR3 size: 13 residues. The ends were cut back, 2 bases at V and 8 bases at J, with 10 bases in the middle. Germline V gene data show CDR1 as LNHDA and CDR2 as SQIVND (reference sequence). The CDR3 nucleotides read TGTGCCAGTAGTATATCCAGTAACTATGAGCAGTTCTTC. It translates to CASSISSNYEQFF. Using reference TRBV19 and TRBJ2-1 for the parts outside the CDR3, the full variable domain is DGGITQSPKYLFRKEGQNVTLSCEQNLNHDAMYWYRQDPGQGLRLIYYSQIVNDFQKGDIAEGYSVSREKKESFPLTVTSAQKNPTAFYLCASSISSNYEQFFGPGTRLTVL.

This chain connects TRBV28 to TRBJ1-4; D not certain. From germline, CDR1 is MDHEN and CDR2 SYDVKM. V lost 9 bases, J lost 8 bases, and 10 bases lay in between. CDR3 length equals 11 residues. The CDR3 protein is CARSGSEKLFF. CDR3 bases: TGTGCCAGATCCGGGAGCGAAAAACTGTTTTTT.

The V call is TRBV7-2, the J call TRBJ1-2; a weak D match, TRBD1 (5 bases). Trimming shortened V by 0 bases and J by 5 bases, and 7 bases separated the two germline ends. This CDR3 has 13 amino acids. Germline V gives CDR1 SGHTA, CDR2 FQGNSA. Here the CDR3 DNA reads TGTGCCAGCAGCTTAGCCGACAGTTATGGCTACACCTTC. It codes for CASSLADSYGYTF.

The gene calls are TRBV4-3 and TRBJ1-6; TRBD1 matches 8 bases. The germline V gene has CDR1 LGHNA and CDR2 YSLEER. There are 15 residues in the CDR3. V shed 2 bases and J 9 bases; nucleotides not matched to a gene: 6. CDR3 region: CASSQSDREGSPLHF. The CDR3 coding sequence is TGCGCCAGCAGCCAATCGGACAGGGAGGGTTCACCCCTCCACTTT.

The chain uses TRBV7-2 and TRBJ2-5, with 12 positions matching TRBD2. CDR3 size: 17 residues. Germline V lookup: CDR1 SGHTA, CDR2 FQGNSA. After removal of 5 bases from V and 5 bases from J, the junction contained 12 bases not matched to a gene. The CDR3 region has the DNA TGTGCCAGCAGCCCCGGGACTAGCGGGCTTGCTAGGGAGACCCAGTACTTC. This gives the protein CASSPGTSGLARETQYF.

This clone was found once. The V and J genes are TRBV6-2 or TRBV6-3 and TRBJ1-5; D might be TRBD1 (5 bases). Germline values: CDR1 MNHEY, CDR2 SVGEGT. CDR3 length: 14 amino acids. Trimming left V 2 bases short and J 6 bases short, with 11 bases between. The CDR3 bases are TGTGCCAGCAGTTACCCAGGGACCGGTCAGCCCCAGCATTTT. This sequence encodes CASSYPGTGQPQHF.

This rearrangement joins TRBV5-1 to TRBJ2-1, with a weak D call TRBD1 (7 bases). CDR1 is SGHRS, CDR2 YFSETQ, per germline. Trimming took off 3 bases at V and 4 bases at J, with 17 bases between the two ends. The CDR3 has 16 amino acids. The CDR3 sequence is CASSSGDRSGYNEQFF. The CDR3 coding sequence is TGCGCCAGCAGCTCGGGGGACAGATCGGGGTACAATGAGCAGTTCTTC. Filled out from reference TRBV5-1 and TRBJ2-1, the complete variable domain reads KAGVTQTPRYLIKTRGQQVTLSCSPISGHRSVSWYQQTPGQGLQFLFEYFSETQRNKGNFPGRFSGRQFSNSRSEMNVSTLELGDSALYLCASSSGDRSGYNEQFFGPGTRLTVL.